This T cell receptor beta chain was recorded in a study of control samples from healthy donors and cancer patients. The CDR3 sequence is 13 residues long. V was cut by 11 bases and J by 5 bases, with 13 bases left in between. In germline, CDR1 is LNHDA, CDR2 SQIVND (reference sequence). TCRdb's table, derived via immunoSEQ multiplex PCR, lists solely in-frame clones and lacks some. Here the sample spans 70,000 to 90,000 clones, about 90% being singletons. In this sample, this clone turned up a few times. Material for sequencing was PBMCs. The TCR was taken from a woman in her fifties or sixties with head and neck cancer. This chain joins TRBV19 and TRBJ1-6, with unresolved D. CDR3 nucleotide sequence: TGTGCCCTACCGGGGAGGGATAATTCACCCCTCCACTTT. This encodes CALPGRDNSPLHF. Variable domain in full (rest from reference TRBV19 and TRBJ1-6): DGGITQSPKYLFRKEGQNVTLSCEQNLNHDAMYWYRQDPGQGLRLIYYSQIVNDFQKGDIAEGYSVSREKKESFPLTVTSAQKNPTAFYLCALPGRDNSPLHFGNGTRLTVT.